The clone carrying this TCR beta chain was counted between two and nine times. Its matching antigen is unknown. This record comes from a study of beta chain features in type 1 diabetes. Overall study: Across every sample, around 98 million sorted cells were examined in total. Study results and limitations: Among patients with Type 1 diabetes, TCRB CDR3s were moderately but significantly shorter in every one of the four CD4+ subsets. Among patients, naive, central memory and Treg TCRB repertoires appeared more similar than among healthy donors. Whether HLA type affects TCRB rearrangement stayed undetermined in the present work.

This CDR3 is 13 amino acids long. Germline CDR1 reads SGHTA; CDR2 reads FQGTGA. Trimming left V 5 bases short and J 1 base short, with 8 bases between. The study reverse transcribed the entire isolated RNA, so it sequenced expressed TCRB transcripts. The protocol was immunoSEQ multiplex PCR, while the TCRdb copy is restricted to in-frame clones and leaves out a portion. This repertoire shows hundreds of thousands of clones, 13% found once; its top ten account for approximately 0.02%. Using CD45RO/CCR7/CD25/CD127/CD95/CD27, CD4+ naive, central memory, regulatory and stem cell-like memory cells were sorted.

The V and J genes are TRBV7-3 and TRBJ1-1; D remains unclear. The receptor was derived from a man in his late teens or twenties with type 1 diabetes. Sequenced sample: naive CD4+ T cells from blood. The CDR3 sequence is CASSPAKNTEAFF. Written as DNA, the CDR3 is TGTGCCAGCAGCCCAGCCAAGAACACTGAAGCTTTCTTT.